This passage covers 17 T cell receptor beta chains from one sample sequenced in a study of T-cell memory formation after mild COVID-19. TCRdb redid the calling of the 5' RACE reads with MiXCR, one entry per CDR3 protein. Of over 350,000 distinct CDR3 sequences in the sample, 20% to 25% were seen once. The material sequenced was PBMCs or a T cell subset sorted from them (not recorded which). All receptors derive from an adult woman who had mild COVID-19 (a few samples of this study predate the infection). Cell type and time point are not known.

This clonotype was seen more than once but under ten times. The V and J genes are TRBV9 and TRBJ2-5; 7 bases are shared with TRBD2. The trim removed 1 base at V and 1 base at J, leaving 7 bases unmatched. This CDR3 is 16 amino acids long. Germline loops: CDR1 SGDLS, CDR2 YYNGEE. The CDR3 bases are TGTGCCAGCAGCGTATTCGCCGGGGAGGGCCAAGAGACCCAGTACTTC. Translated: CASSVFAGEGQETQYF. The complete variable domain, with remaining parts taken from reference TRBV9 and TRBJ2-5, reads DSGVTQTPKHLITATGQRVTLRCSPRSGDLSVYWYQQSLDQGLQFLIQYYNGEERAKGNILERFSAQQFPDLHSELNLSSLELGDSALYFCASSVFAGEGQETQYFGPGTRLLVL.

This chain connects TRBV7-3 to TRBJ2-3; TRBD2 is a possible D gene (6 bases). Germline values: CDR1 SGHTA, CDR2 FQGTGA. The V and J ends lost 1 base and 0 bases respectively, with 11 bases between them. This CDR3 has 16 amino acids. This chain's CDR3 is CASSLRRDGSTDTQYF. For the CDR3, the DNA is TGTGCCAGCAGCTTAAGGAGGGACGGGAGCACAGATACGCAGTATTTT.

The chain couples TRBV6-5 to TRBJ2-1; the D is unclear. V gave up 5 bases and J gave up 0 bases, with 20 bases separating them. Germline V gene sequence: CDR1 MNHEY, CDR2 SVGAGI. The CDR3 length is 18 residues. The DNA of the CDR3 is TGTGCCAGCAGTCACTTACGTAGACGAAAGAGCTCCTACAATGAGCAGTTCTTC. This gives the protein CASSHLRRRKSSYNEQFF.

The CDR3 coding sequence is TGCAGTGCTAAAGGACAGGGCCTTTCTAACTATGGCTACACCTTC. This codes for CSAKGQGLSNYGYTF. The rearrangement links TRBV20-1 to TRBJ1-2; 8 bases fit TRBD1. The V segment lost 4 bases and the J segment 0 bases; nucleotides outside the gene matches: 7. The CDR3 covers 15 residues. The V gene's germline CDR1 is DFQATT and CDR2 SNEGSKA (reference sequence).

This chain joins TRBV6-1 and TRBJ2-3, with unresolved D. Germline CDR1 MNHNS, CDR2 SASEGT. The CDR3 extends over 14 amino acids. Between the trimmed V and J ends, which lost 0 bases and 3 bases, there was a span of 7 bases. The CDR3: CASSEAELTDTQYF. DNA for the CDR3: TGTGCCAGCAGTGAAGCGGAGTTGACAGATACGCAGTATTTT.

The chain joins TRBV6-2 or TRBV6-3 to TRBJ1-6; tentative D call: TRBD1 (5 bases). In germline, CDR1 is MNHEY, CDR2 SVGEGT. V lost 4 bases, J lost 9 bases, and 16 bases lay in between. The CDR3 contains 15 residues. The CDR3 DNA follows: TGTGCCAGCAGTTCCGAGGAGACAGAAGCTTCACCCCTCCACTTT. Protein sequence: CASSSEETEASPLHF.

The J gene is TRBJ2-2, the V gene TRBV12-3 or TRBV12-4; D is unresolved. V dropped 6 bases and J dropped 0 bases, with 11 bases sitting between them. There are 15 residues in the CDR3. CDR3 in amino acids: CASRTGFPNTGELFF. The CDR3 DNA is TGTGCCAGCAGGACCGGGTTCCCGAACACCGGGGAGCTGTTTTTT.

There are a few counts of this clonotype. The chain joins TRBV9 to TRBJ2-2, with TRBD2 matching 11 bases. CDR3 size: 15 residues. V lost 1 base, J lost 5 bases, and 1 base stayed unmatched. CDR1 and CDR2 from the germline V gene are SGDLS and YYNGEE. This CDR3 reads CASSVLAGGTGELFF. The CDR3 DNA sequence: TGTGCCAGCAGCGTACTAGCGGGAGGAACCGGGGAGCTGTTTTTT. Full variable domain (rest looked up from reference TRBV9 and TRBJ2-2): DSGVTQTPKHLITATGQRVTLRCSPRSGDLSVYWYQQSLDQGLQFLIQYYNGEERAKGNILERFSAQQFPDLHSELNLSSLELGDSALYFCASSVLAGGTGELFFGEGSRLTVL.

There are a few counts of this clonotype. The chain couples TRBV5-5 to TRBJ2-7; unclear D gene. The CDR3 spans 14 residues. CDR1 is SGHKS and CDR2 is YYEKEE in the germline V gene (reference sequence). Trimming pared 1 base from V and 3 bases from J, leaving 11 bases between. DNA for the CDR3: TGTGCCAGCAGCTTGCACAAGGCCCTCTACGAGCAGTACTTC. Amino acid sequence: CASSLHKALYEQYF.

This clonotype turned up a few times. The chain carries TRBV20-1 and TRBJ2-3, with TRBD2 as a possible D gene (6 bases). Germline CDR1 is DFQATT and CDR2 is SNEGSKA (reference sequence). This CDR3 has 13 amino acids. V was shortened by 3 bases and J by 1 base, with 8 bases between the two germline ends. The CDR3 protein is CSARKRGTDTQYF. CDR3 DNA sequence: TGCAGTGCTAGGAAGCGGGGCACAGATACGCAGTATTTT.

This clonotype has a handful of counts. This chain connects TRBV20-1 to TRBJ1-5; 7 bases map to TRBD1. Germline trimming cut 0 bases from V and 3 bases from J; bases unmatched to any gene: 2. CDR1 and CDR2 from the germline V gene are DFQATT and SNEGSKA (reference sequence). The CDR3 loop spans 14 amino acids. The CDR3 region has the DNA TGCAGTGCTAGAGAGACAGGGCACAATCAGCCCCAGCATTTT. The encoded protein is CSARETGHNQPQHF.

The V and J genes are TRBV9 and TRBJ2-5; 7 bases fit TRBD2. Germline lookup yields CDR1 SGDLS and CDR2 YYNGEE. The CDR3 totals 15 residues. The junction had 9 bases not matched to a gene; V was cut back by 4 bases and J by 3 bases. CDR3 sequence reads: CASSSTGGREETQYF. CDR3 coding DNA: TGTGCCAGCAGCTCCACGGGAGGCAGGGAAGAGACCCAGTACTTC.

V is TRBV6-5 and J is TRBJ1-2, with D tentatively TRBD1 (6 bases). The V end was cut by 7 bases, the J end by 6 bases, with 18 bases between. CDR1 and CDR2 (germline): MNHEY, SVGAGI. The CDR3 length is 14 residues. CDR3 residues: CASTTGGGPDGYTF. For the CDR3, the DNA is TGTGCCAGCACAACGGGGGGCGGCCCGGATGGCTACACCTTC.

This clonotype was counted between two and nine times. CDR3 residues: CASRGTVEETQYF. DNA for the CDR3: TGTGCCAGCAGAGGGACAGTGGAGGAGACCCAGTACTTC. This sequence joins TRBV12-3 or TRBV12-4 and TRBJ2-5; 7 bases match TRBD1. The CDR3 contains 13 residues. V shed 6 bases and J 5 bases; nucleotides not matched to a gene: 6.

The sample holds a few counts of this clonotype. The chain carries TRBV5-6 and TRBJ2-7; the D is unclear. This CDR3 contains 14 residues. Germline loops: CDR1 SGHDT, CDR2 YYEEEE. The germline V and J ends were trimmed by 0 bases and 2 bases, with 9 bases remaining between them. The chain's CDR3 is CASSLGVVPYEQYF. Here the CDR3 DNA reads TGTGCCAGCAGCTTGGGGGTAGTACCCTACGAGCAGTACTTC.

The genes are TRBV7-9 and TRBJ2-3; TRBD1 agrees at 10 bases. In germline, CDR1 is SEHNR, CDR2 FQNEAQ (reference sequence). The CDR3 sequence is 18 residues long. V gave up 6 bases and J gave up 3 bases; unmatched junction bases: 15. The DNA for the CDR3 is TGTGCCAGCAGACATCAGAAACTCCGGGACAGGGGAACAGATACGCAGTATTTT. Translated, it gives CASRHQKLRDRGTDTQYF.

The chain links TRBV18 to TRBJ1-2, with a possible D match to TRBD1 (6 bases). CDR1 KGHSH and CDR2 LQKENI come from the germline V gene. The CDR3 sequence is 15 residues long. The V end was cut by 1 base, the J end by 7 bases, with 16 bases between. The CDR3 spells CASSPRLQGSGGYTF. CDR3 sequence (DNA): TGTGCCAGCTCACCACGCCTACAGGGTTCGGGTGGCTACACCTTC.